Below, 21 T cell receptor beta chains from the same sample are listed, as sequenced in a study of T cell responses to AZD1222 COVID-19 vaccine. Generated by immunoSEQ multiplex PCR, the TCRdb table keeps only in-frame clones and is missing some. The sample lists 68,000 or so clones, about three quarters seen once, with 9.5% to 13% in the top ten. Sample: peripheral blood, taken on day 0 of AZD1222 vaccination. Receptors were obtained from an adult in good health.

The chain recombines TRBV27 with TRBJ1-5, with a tentative D call TRBD1 (6 bases). The CDR3 spans 17 residues. Trimming pared 3 bases from V and 3 bases from J, leaving 18 bases between. Germline CDR1 is MNHEY and CDR2 is SMNVEV (reference sequence). The chain's CDR3 is CASSFFGAGVLNQPQHF. The CDR3 nucleotides read TGTGCCAGCAGTTTCTTCGGGGCAGGGGTACTCAATCAGCCCCAGCATTTT.

This chain connects TRBV19 to TRBJ2-2; possibly TRBD2 for D (5 bases). CDR1 is LNHDA and CDR2 is SQIVND in the germline V gene (reference sequence). V lost 7 bases to trimming and J lost 3 bases, with 12 bases between them. CDR3 length: 14 amino acids. The CDR3 DNA reads TGTGCCAGTAATGGGGAGACACACACCGGGGAGCTGTTTTTT. As protein: CASNGETHTGELFF.

The chain couples TRBV5-1 to TRBJ1-2; 7 nucleotides align to TRBD1. Germline V gene sequence: CDR1 SGHRS, CDR2 YFSETQ. The CDR3 is 18 amino acids. V lost 3 bases, J lost 8 bases, and 22 bases stayed unmatched. The CDR3 DNA reads as TGCGCCAGCAGCTACCACCCTCGAGCTGACAGGGACAAGTGGGGCTACACCTTC. As protein: CASSYHPRADRDKWGYTF.

This chain links TRBV12-3 or TRBV12-4 with TRBJ1-5; D perhaps matches TRBD1 (5 bases). The V and J ends lost 7 bases and 6 bases respectively, with 13 bases between them. This CDR3 is 13 amino acids long. As DNA, the CDR3 is TGTGCCAGCATTGGAGGGGAGGGTCAGCCCCAGCATTTT. It is translated as CASIGGEGQPQHF.

This clone has more than one count but fewer than ten. Written as DNA, the CDR3 is TGTGCCAGCAGTTACTCTCCAACCACCCCGGGACGCGACAATGAGCAGTTCTTC. Residues: CASSYSPTTPGRDNEQFF. The chain combines TRBV6-2 or TRBV6-3 with TRBJ2-1; either TRBD1 or TRBD2 may supply D (5 bases each). Germline V gene sequence: CDR1 MNHEY, CDR2 SVGEGT. The CDR3 is 18 residues long. Trimming left V 0 bases short and J 5 bases short, with 20 bases between.

The V gene is TRBV20-1, the J gene TRBJ2-7; TRBD1 agrees at 7 bases. CDR3 length equals 15 residues. Losses at the gene ends were 5 bases for V and 5 bases for J; bases not matched to a gene: 15. Germline V gene data show CDR1 as DFQATT and CDR2 as SNEGSKA (reference sequence). CDR3 sequence reads: CSAGGTVMSSDEQYF. The CDR3 region has the DNA TGCAGTGCTGGTGGGACAGTAATGAGTTCGGACGAGCAGTACTTC.

V and J are TRBV7-2 and TRBJ1-1, with no clear D. Trimming took off 1 base at V and 2 bases at J, with 8 bases between the two ends. There are 14 residues in the CDR3. Germline V lookup: CDR1 SGHTA, CDR2 FQGNSA. The CDR3, as DNA: TGTGCCAGCAGCTTAGGTACAGATAACACTGAAGCTTTCTTT. Its protein is CASSLGTDNTEAFF. The full variable domain, with the rest looked up from reference TRBV7-2 and TRBJ1-1, is GAGVSQSPSNKVTEKGKDVELRCDPISGHTALYWYRQSLGQGLEFLIYFQGNSAPDKSGLPSDRFSAERTGGSVSTLTIQRTQQEDSAVYLCASSLGTDNTEAFFGQGTRLTVV.

J is TRBJ2-7 and V is TRBV9; 7 bases map to TRBD2. V trimming: 0 bases; J trimming: 2 bases; junction bases outside the gene matches: 5. From germline, CDR1 is SGDLS and CDR2 YYNGEE. CDR3 length: 15 residues. The CDR3 here is CASSVGASGAYEQYF. In DNA, the CDR3 is TGTGCCAGCAGCGTAGGGGCGAGCGGGGCCTACGAGCAGTACTTC.

This clone came up a few times. The chain couples TRBV14 to TRBJ2-3, with D perhaps being TRBD1 or TRBD2 (5 bases each). Germline loops: CDR1 SGHDN, CDR2 FVKESK. The germline V and J ends were trimmed by 1 base and 2 bases, with 13 bases remaining between them. The CDR3 length is 16 residues. CDR3 protein: CASSQVGGTHTDTQYF. The CDR3 DNA is TGTGCCAGCAGCCAAGTCGGTGGGACCCACACAGATACGCAGTATTTT.

The V call is TRBV7-2, the J call TRBJ2-1; 7 bases map to TRBD2. Germline CDR1 is SGHTA and CDR2 is FQGNSA. With 1 base clipped from V and 9 bases from J, the junction kept 9 bases outside the gene matches. The CDR3 runs 15 residues. This CDR3 is CASSLVGDYVPEQFF. The CDR3 DNA sequence: TGTGCCAGCAGCTTAGTGGGGGACTACGTCCCTGAGCAGTTCTTC.

The V and J genes are TRBV29-1 and TRBJ1-4; possibly TRBD1 for D (5 bases). V lost 7 bases and J 8 bases, leaving 17 bases between the germline ends. The CDR3 loop spans 13 amino acids. From germline, CDR1 is SQVTM and CDR2 ANQGSEA. The CDR3 bases are TGCAGCGCCAGGACGGACATTGGGGAAAAACTGTTTTTT. Residues: CSARTDIGEKLFF. Variable domain in full (rest from reference TRBV29-1 and TRBJ1-4): SAVISQKPSRDICQRGTSLTIQCQVDSQVTMMFWYRQQPGQSLTLIATANQGSEATYESGFVIDKFPISRPNLTFSTLTVSNMSPEDSSIYLCSARTDIGEKLFFGSGTQLSVL.

The chain has TRBV6-6 and TRBJ2-7, with 10 bases matching TRBD2. The CDR3 runs 13 residues. The trim removed 6 bases at V and 10 bases at J, leaving 9 bases unmatched. Germline values: CDR1 MNHNY, CDR2 SVGAGI (reference sequence). Here the CDR3 reads CASRQTSGVRQYF. The CDR3, as DNA: TGTGCCAGCAGACAAACTAGCGGGGTACGACAGTACTTC.

This clone was found once. The V call is TRBV27, the J call TRBJ1-2, with 7 bases lining up with TRBD1. The CDR3 loop spans 15 amino acids. The trim removed 6 bases at V and 8 bases at J, leaving 15 bases unmatched. Germline lookup yields CDR1 MNHEY and CDR2 SMNVEV (reference sequence). CDR3 sequence (DNA): TGTGCCAGCAGCCCGCAGGGGGGGGCCTTGGGCGGCTACACCTTC. Encoded protein: CASSPQGGALGGYTF.

In its sample, this clone was seen once. This chain connects TRBV21-1 to TRBJ1-6; the tabulated D call, TRBD1, remains unverified against the DNA. TRBV21-1 is assigned pseudogene status. The CDR3 has 15 amino acids. The CDR3 nucleotides read TGTGCCAGCAGCCCAACAGGGTCGGGGAATTCACCCCTCCACTTT. It is translated as CASSPTGSGNSPLHF.

This clone was seen a few times. The rearrangement links TRBV19 to TRBJ1-2; 10 bases line up with TRBD1. This CDR3 is 14 amino acids long. V lost 7 bases and J lost 8; bases outside the gene matches: 10. Germline-derived CDR1 and CDR2 are LNHDA and SQIVND (reference sequence). The CDR3 coding sequence is TGTGCCAGTACAAGGCCGGGACAGGGGAACGGCTACACCTTC. It encodes CASTRPGQGNGYTF.

Concerning this clone: Relative to the germline gene, one junction end is altered; a read error may explain this. V is TRBV2 and J is TRBJ2-2; either TRBD1 or TRBD2 may supply D (5 bases each). This CDR3 region has 13 residues. Per the germline V gene, CDR1 is SNHLY and CDR2 is FYNNEI. The CDR3 reads CASTVDSAGKLFF. In DNA form, the CDR3 reads TGTGCCAGCACCGTTGACAGCGCCGGGAAGCTGTTTTTT.

The CDR3 loop reads CASSLGSSLSSYNEQFF. The DNA of the CDR3 is TGCGCCAGCAGCTTGGGGTCTAGCCTTAGCTCCTACAATGAGCAGTTCTTC. The rearrangement links TRBV5-1 to TRBJ2-1, with D possibly TRBD2 on 5 matching bases. V lost 0 bases, J lost 0 bases, and 13 bases lay in between. CDR1 and CDR2 from the germline V gene are SGHRS and YFSETQ. CDR3 size: 17 residues.

The chain recombines TRBV5-5 with TRBJ1-1, with a weak D call TRBD1 (5 bases). This CDR3 spans 14 amino acids. Germline V gene lookup returns CDR1 SGHKS and CDR2 YYEKEE (reference sequence). The V gene lost 7 bases and the J gene lost 5 bases, with 18 bases spanning the gap. CDR3: CASQASRGATEAFF. The DNA for the CDR3 is TGTGCCAGCCAAGCCAGTAGAGGGGCGACTGAAGCTTTCTTT.

J is TRBJ2-5 and V is TRBV7-9; 12 bases are shared with TRBD2. J was trimmed by 3 bases and V by 4 bases; bases with no gene match: 12. The CDR3 extends over 18 amino acids. In germline, CDR1 is SEHNR, CDR2 FQNEAQ (reference sequence). The CDR3 sequence is CASSSLAGGPTLKETQYF. The CDR3, as DNA: TGTGCCAGCAGCTCACTAGCGGGGGGCCCGACGCTTAAAGAGACCCAGTACTTC.

This chain connects TRBV6-6 to TRBJ2-5; no clear D gene. The CDR3 runs 14 residues. The V and J ends lost 6 bases and 4 bases respectively, with 15 bases between them. The germline gives CDR1 MNHNY, CDR2 SVGAGI (reference sequence). The DNA for the CDR3 is TGTGCCAGCAGATACGAGCTGATGGTAGAGACCCAGTACTTC. Protein sequence: CASRYELMVETQYF.

This chain links TRBV19 with TRBJ1-5; D remains ambiguous. This CDR3 has 16 residues. V was cut by 3 bases and J by 8 bases, with 20 bases left in between. Germline lookup yields CDR1 LNHDA and CDR2 SQIVND (reference sequence). CDR3 nucleotides: TGTGCCAGTAGTATTTCAGGCATGATGCGCTCTGAGCCCCAGCATTTT. This codes for CASSISGMMRSEPQHF.